These 22 T cell receptor beta chains share one sample of origin, sequenced in a study of blood T cell repertoires in COVID-19 (dated by TCRdb to the early 2020s). Library method: the immunoSEQ multiplex PCR assay. This is the immuneACCESS table as TCRdb keeps it, with only in-frame sequences that have V and J called. A part of the clones is gone; compared with another copy, unresolved V genes explain less than half, and the rest is unexplained. The sample yields approximately 97,000 clones; approximately 90% were counted once. The ten largest clones represent roughly 2% of the sample. Sequenced: peripheral blood. The receptors were sampled from a man aged 45-65 years with active COVID-19.

V and J are TRBV27 and TRBJ1-2; D might be TRBD1 (6 bases). V was trimmed by 2 bases and J by 5 bases, leaving 15 bases between them. The CDR3 length is 15 residues. Germline loops: CDR1 MNHEY, CDR2 SMNVEV (reference sequence). The CDR3, as DNA: TGTGCCAGCAGTTTAATGGTGGGACAACCTTATGGCTACACCTTC. Amino acid sequence: CASSLMVGQPYGYTF.

This clone came up a few times. The chain is built from TRBV5-1 and TRBJ1-1, with D perhaps matching TRBD1 (5 bases). V lost 0 bases and J lost 1, with 10 bases in between. The CDR3 runs to 15 residues. Germline CDR1 SGHRS, CDR2 YFSETQ. In nucleotides, the CDR3 is TGCGCCAGCAGCTTGGCCGGGCAGGGGAACACTGAAGCTTTCTTT. Protein: CASSLAGQGNTEAFF.

The chain carries TRBV5-4 and TRBJ2-7; 7 positions match TRBD2. V trimming: 0 bases; J trimming: 3 bases; junction bases outside the gene matches: 9. The V gene's germline CDR1 is SGHNT and CDR2 YYREEE (reference sequence). The CDR3 runs to 16 residues. For the CDR3, the DNA is TGTGCCAGCAGCTTGGCGGCCGGAGGCGGGGGCTACGAGCAGTACTTC. This encodes CASSLAAGGGGYEQYF.

This clone was seen only a few times. The J gene is TRBJ2-1, the V gene TRBV6-5, with D possibly matching TRBD2 (6 bases). CDR3 length: 15 amino acids. Germline loops: CDR1 MNHEY, CDR2 SVGAGI. Trimming shortened V by 4 bases and J by 5 bases, and 15 bases separated the two germline ends. The CDR3 is CASSLSGVSNNEQFF. CDR3 sequence (DNA): TGTGCCAGCAGTTTATCGGGGGTCTCTAACAATGAGCAGTTCTTC.

This chain uses TRBV19 with TRBJ1-6; D unclear. The CDR3 loop spans 17 amino acids. CDR1 is LNHDA and CDR2 is SQIVND in the germline V gene (reference sequence). V shed 5 bases and J shed 0 bases, with 14 bases lying between them. For the CDR3, the DNA is TGTGCCAGTAGTTCGCGGCTTCCGAGCTCCTATAATTCACCCCTCCACTTT. Its protein product is CASSSRLPSSYNSPLHF.

The chain carries TRBV11-2 and TRBJ2-5, with a weak D call TRBD2 (6 bases). Germline lookup yields CDR1 SGHAT and CDR2 FQNNGV. The CDR3 loop spans 15 amino acids. V lost 2 bases to trimming and J lost 2 bases, with 12 bases between them. The CDR3 DNA is TGTGCCAGCAGCTTAAACTCAGGACTACAAGAGACCCAGTACTTC. It is translated as CASSLNSGLQETQYF.

V usage is TRBV5-1 and J usage is TRBJ1-2, with TRBD1 matching 9 bases. CDR1 is SGHRS and CDR2 is YFSETQ in the germline V gene. The CDR3 length is 14 residues. Trimming at V came to 4 bases and at J to 2 bases, leaving 3 bases not matched to a gene. The CDR3 loop is CASSPGQGNYGYTF. In nucleotides, the CDR3 is TGCGCCAGCAGCCCGGGACAGGGCAACTATGGCTACACCTTC.

The gene calls are TRBV5-6 and TRBJ1-1; 9 bases agree with TRBD1. V lost 4 bases to trimming and J lost 4 bases; unmatched junction nucleotides: 11. The CDR3 loop spans 16 amino acids. CDR1 and CDR2 (germline): SGHDT, YYEEEE. CDR3: CASSPKTGGYVTEAFF. CDR3 DNA: TGTGCCAGCAGCCCGAAGACAGGGGGGTATGTCACTGAAGCTTTCTTT.

Only a few counts were recorded for this clone. The chain uses TRBV7-6 and TRBJ2-1; TRBD2 aligns across 8 bases. The CDR3 covers 15 residues. Germline assignment: CDR1 SGHVS and CDR2 FNYEAQ. The V and J ends lost 3 bases and 3 bases, in that order; junction bases with no gene match: 4. The CDR3 sequence is CASSLAGTSYNEQFF. In nucleotides, the CDR3 is TGTGCCAGCAGCTTGGCCGGGACTAGCTACAATGAGCAGTTCTTC.

The rearrangement uses TRBV7-2 and TRBJ1-5; possibly TRBD1 for D (5 bases). Germline CDR1 SGHTA, CDR2 FQGNSA. This CDR3 region has 15 residues. Deletions cut 1 base from V and 5 bases from J, with 12 bases between. The CDR3, as DNA: TGTGCCAGCAGCTTAGTTTCCGGGGGGGATCAGCCCCAGCATTTT. Amino acids: CASSLVSGGDQPQHF.

The chain joins TRBV3-1 (or the pseudogene TRBV3-2) to TRBJ2-6, with 7 bases fitting TRBD1. V shed 4 bases and J 0 bases; nucleotides not matched to a gene: 12. Germline V gene data show CDR1 as LGHDT and CDR2 as YNNKEL (reference sequence). The CDR3 loop spans 19 amino acids. This CDR3 is CASSPVGTAFLSGANVLTF. The CDR3 DNA is TGTGCCAGCAGCCCTGTGGGGACAGCCTTTCTCTCTGGGGCCAACGTCCTGACTTTC.

This clone has only one observation. The rearrangement joins TRBV30 to TRBJ2-5; 9 positions match TRBD2. In germline, CDR1 is GTSNPN, CDR2 SVGIG (reference sequence). Trimming took 0 bases from V and 5 from J; bases not matched to a gene: 4. The CDR3 consists of 14 residues. The CDR3 sequence is CAWSVGGGAETQYF. The CDR3 DNA reads TGTGCCTGGAGTGTAGGCGGGGGGGCGGAGACCCAGTACTTC.

The chain combines TRBV2 with TRBJ2-7; TRBD1 matches 9 bases. Trimming removed 8 bases from V and 4 bases from J; junction bases left unmatched: 18. Germline-derived CDR1 and CDR2 are SNHLY and FYNNEI. This CDR3 spans 17 amino acids. CDR3 region: CASLSLRQGGMEYEQYF. CDR3 DNA sequence: TGTGCCAGCTTGAGCCTTCGACAGGGGGGAATGGAATACGAGCAGTACTTC. Variable domain in full (rest from reference TRBV2 and TRBJ2-7): EPEVTQTPSHQVTQMGQEVILRCVPISNHLYFYWYRQILGQKVEFLVSFYNNEISEKSEIFDDQFSVERPDGSNFTLKIRSTKLEDSAMYFCASLSLRQGGMEYEQYFGPGTRLTVT.

The chain is built from TRBV5-1 and TRBJ1-1, with 11 nucleotides matching TRBD1. Per germline, CDR1 SGHRS and CDR2 YFSETQ. J lost 4 bases, V lost 4 bases, and 3 bases had no gene match. The length of the CDR3 is 14 residues. The CDR3 DNA sequence: TGCGCCAGCAGCGGGGACAGGGGGGTCACTGAAGCTTTCTTT. Protein sequence: CASSGDRGVTEAFF.

The chain recombines TRBV4-2 with TRBJ2-5; 8 nucleotides align to TRBD2. The CDR3 is 16 amino acids. The ends lost 1 base at V and 0 bases at J; junction bases unmatched: 4. CDR1 LGHNA and CDR2 YNFKEQ come from the germline V gene. The CDR3 DNA sequence: TGTGCCAGCAGCCAAGCGCGGGGGGCGAACCAAGAGACCCAGTACTTC. It codes for CASSQARGANQETQYF.

The chain has TRBV7-9 and TRBJ1-6; TRBD1 matches at 7 bases. Germline CDR1 reads SEHNR; CDR2 reads FQNEAQ (reference sequence). V was clipped by 5 bases and J by 7 bases; unmatched bases: 8. CDR3 size: 15 residues. This CDR3 reads CASSPVGQKNSPLHF. In DNA, the CDR3 is TGTGCCAGCAGCCCAGTGGGACAGAAAAATTCACCCCTCCACTTT.

V is TRBV3-1 (or the pseudogene TRBV3-2) and J is TRBJ1-4; D gene ambiguous. The V gene lost 1 base and the J gene lost 10 bases, with 10 bases spanning the gap. The CDR3 totals 13 residues. The germline gives CDR1 LGHDT, CDR2 YNNKEL (reference sequence). DNA of the CDR3: TGTGCCAGCAGCCAAGGCGAAGGAGGAAAACTGTTTTTT. Amino acid sequence: CASSQGEGGKLFF.

This clone was seen a single time. Relative to the germline gene, one junction end is altered; a read error may explain this. V and J are TRBV7-2 and TRBJ2-1; maybe TRBD2 (7 bases). This CDR3 is built from 15 residues. The V gene's germline CDR1 is SGHTA and CDR2 FQGNSA. The CDR3 nucleotides read TGTGCCAGCACCTTAGGGGGGGGACCCTACAATGAGCAGTTCTTC. Amino acid sequence: CASTLGGGPYNEQFF.

The chain has TRBV6-5 and TRBJ2-3; 9 bases match TRBD2. Germline V gene data show CDR1 as MNHEY and CDR2 as SVGAGI. The junction had 2 bases not matched to a gene; V was cut back by 5 bases and J by 2 bases. The CDR3 extends over 14 amino acids. As DNA, the CDR3 is TGTGCCAGCAGTAAGCGGGGGGACACAGATACGCAGTATTTT. Its translation is CASSKRGDTDTQYF.

The chain recombines TRBV6-1 with TRBJ2-3; D is perhaps TRBD2 (5 bases). Germline V gene sequence: CDR1 MNHNS, CDR2 SASEGT. Deletions cut 2 bases from V and 3 bases from J, with 21 bases between. The CDR3 length is 18 residues. The CDR3 region is CASSEIGLLPRRTDTQYF. CDR3 DNA sequence: TGTGCCAGCAGTGAAATTGGACTCCTTCCCCGGAGGACAGATACGCAGTATTTT.

A remark on this clone: The junction and the germline gene differ at one end; a read error may be behind it. The chain recombines TRBV7-7 with TRBJ1-1; no reliable D call. Germline V gene sequence: CDR1 SSHAT, CDR2 FNYEAQ (reference sequence). The CDR3 has 13 residues. The CDR3: CASSLALNTEAFF. DNA of the CDR3: TGTGCTAGCAGCTTAGCCTTGAACACTGAAGCTTTCTTT.

This sequence joins TRBV5-1 and TRBJ2-7; 10 bases are shared with TRBD2. J gave up 6 bases and V 4 bases, and 13 bases lay outside the gene matches. CDR1 and CDR2 (germline): SGHRS, YFSETQ. The CDR3 runs 16 residues. The CDR3 bases are TGCGCCAGCAGCCCCCCCGCTAGCGGGGGTTTGCGCGAGCAGTACTTC. Translating gives CASSPPASGGLREQYF.